A selection of T cell receptor beta chains follows, all from one sample in a study of identical twins. TCRdb itself ran the 5' RACE reads through MiXCR, one entry per CDR3 protein. The data contain under 900,000 distinct CDR3 sequences, about 18% of them singletons. These sequences were also reported in another study, on T cells expressing NK-cell markers.

The sample taken for sequencing was PBMCs. Source of these receptors: a woman aged 18-30 years in good health. Both conserved end residues are part of each CDR3. The order of the fields is clone size, J gene, V gene, D gene, CDR3 DNA, CDR3 protein. The D gene is left open where the match is weak. Clone size appears in some rows only: once, few, many, or a class for an expanded clone.

clone_size: few; j_call: TRBJ1-2; v_call: TRBV20-1; d_call: NA; cdr3_nt: TGCAGTGCTACCCTGGGATATGGCTACACCTTC; cdr3_aa: CSATLGYGYTF
clone_size: NA; j_call: TRBJ2-2; v_call: TRBV27; d_call: TRBD2; cdr3_nt: TGTGCCAGCAGTTTCGAGCGGGGGAACACCGGGGAGCTGTTTTTT; cdr3_aa: CASSFERGNTGELFF
clone_size: NA; j_call: TRBJ2-7; v_call: TRBV9; d_call: NA; cdr3_nt: TGTGCCAGCAGCCCCACCACACACGGTTTGGTCTCCTACGAGCAGTACTTC; cdr3_aa: CASSPTTHGLVSYEQYF
clone_size: NA; j_call: TRBJ2-3; v_call: TRBV10-3; d_call: NA; cdr3_nt: TGTGCCATCAGTGAGACTTGGGGGCTGGATACGCAGTATTTT; cdr3_aa: CAISETWGLDTQYF
clone_size: few; j_call: TRBJ2-1; v_call: TRBV5-1; d_call: NA; cdr3_nt: TGCGCCAGCAGGTTAACAGGGACCCAGTTCTTC; cdr3_aa: CASRLTGTQFF
clone_size: few; j_call: TRBJ1-1; v_call: TRBV12-3/TRBV12-4; d_call: NA; cdr3_nt: TGTGCCAGCAGTTTCCTGGAGTCTGAAGCTTTCTTT; cdr3_aa: CASSFLESEAFF
clone_size: few; j_call: TRBJ2-1; v_call: TRBV7-2; d_call: NA; cdr3_nt: TGTGCCAGCAGCTTGACTAAGAACAATGAGCAGTTCTTC; cdr3_aa: CASSLTKNNEQFF
clone_size: once; j_call: TRBJ2-4; v_call: TRBV11-2; d_call: TRBD2; cdr3_nt: TGTGCCAGCAGCTTAATAGTGGTAGCGGGAGGGCCTCGGGCCAAAAACATTCAGTACTTC; cdr3_aa: CASSLIVVAGGPRAKNIQYF
clone_size: few; j_call: TRBJ2-5; v_call: TRBV20-1; d_call: NA; cdr3_nt: TGCAGTGCTAGAGACCCAATGCTGGAGACCCAGTACTTC; cdr3_aa: CSARDPMLETQYF
clone_size: few; j_call: TRBJ2-7; v_call: TRBV29-1; d_call: NA; cdr3_nt: TGCAGCGTTGAATTCGGGCAGGGCGGCGACGAGCAGTACTTC; cdr3_aa: CSVEFGQGGDEQYF
clone_size: NA; j_call: TRBJ2-1; v_call: TRBV7-9; d_call: TRBD2; cdr3_nt: TGTGCCAGCTTCTCCCGGAGCGGGGATGAGCAGTTCTTC; cdr3_aa: CASFSRSGDEQFF
clone_size: few; j_call: TRBJ2-4; v_call: TRBV5-1; d_call: NA; cdr3_nt: TGCGCCAGCAGCTTGCTTCCGGGACGTAGTTCAAAAAACATTCAGTACTTC; cdr3_aa: CASSLLPGRSSKNIQYF
clone_size: NA; j_call: TRBJ1-5; v_call: TRBV20-1; d_call: NA; cdr3_nt: TGCAGTGCTAGAGACGGTCAACCTCGAAATCAGCCCCAGCATTTT; cdr3_aa: CSARDGQPRNQPQHF
clone_size: NA; j_call: TRBJ2-5; v_call: TRBV12-3/TRBV12-4; d_call: TRBD2; cdr3_nt: TGTGCCAGCAGTCAGACTAGCGGGGGAGAGACCCAGTACTTC; cdr3_aa: CASSQTSGGETQYF
clone_size: many; j_call: TRBJ2-7; v_call: TRBV10-1; d_call: NA; cdr3_nt: TGCGCCAGCAGCACGACTAGTTCAGGCGAGCAGTACTTC; cdr3_aa: CASSTTSSGEQYF
clone_size: NA; j_call: TRBJ2-7; v_call: TRBV18; d_call: TRBD1; cdr3_nt: TGTGCCAGCTCGCTCAACCGGGCAGGGGGTGACGAGCAGTACTTC; cdr3_aa: CASSLNRAGGDEQYF
clone_size: NA; j_call: TRBJ2-1; v_call: TRBV12-3/TRBV12-4; d_call: NA; cdr3_nt: TGTGCCAGCAGAACCGGGCTTTCCAGTGAGCAGTTCTTC; cdr3_aa: CASRTGLSSEQFF
clone_size: many; j_call: TRBJ2-1; v_call: TRBV12-3/TRBV12-4; d_call: TRBD2; cdr3_nt: TGTGCCAGCAGTTTGGGGACTAGCGCGAAGAGGTATGAGCAGTTCTTC; cdr3_aa: CASSLGTSAKRYEQFF
clone_size: NA; j_call: TRBJ1-2; v_call: TRBV29-1; d_call: NA; cdr3_nt: TGCAGCGTTGGTAGAGATGGCTACACCTTC; cdr3_aa: CSVGRDGYTF
clone_size: NA; j_call: TRBJ2-3; v_call: TRBV12-3/TRBV12-4; d_call: TRBD1; cdr3_nt: TGTGCCAGCACCACGGGACAGGTCCATACGCAGTATTTT; cdr3_aa: CASTTGQVHTQYF
clone_size: NA; j_call: TRBJ2-2; v_call: TRBV27; d_call: NA; cdr3_nt: TGTGCCAGCAGTTTATTTACAGGGCCTGACACCGGGGAGCTGTTTTTT; cdr3_aa: CASSLFTGPDTGELFF
clone_size: NA; j_call: TRBJ2-3; v_call: TRBV12-3/TRBV12-4; d_call: NA; cdr3_nt: TGTGCCAGCAGTTTCCGGTTGGATACGCAGTATTTT; cdr3_aa: CASSFRLDTQYF